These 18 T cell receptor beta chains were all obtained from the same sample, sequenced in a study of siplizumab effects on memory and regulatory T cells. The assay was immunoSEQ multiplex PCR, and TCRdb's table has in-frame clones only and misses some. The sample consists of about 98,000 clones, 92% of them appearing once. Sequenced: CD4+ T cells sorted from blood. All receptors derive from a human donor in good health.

In nucleotides, the CDR3 is TGTGCCACCAGCAGAGATTTAGAGGGAAAACTGTTTTTT. The encoded protein is CATSRDLEGKLFF. V and J are TRBV15 and TRBJ1-4; D not certain. The V end was cut by 0 bases, the J end by 10 bases, with 9 bases between. Germline V gene sequence: CDR1 LNHNV, CDR2 YYDKDF (reference sequence). The CDR3 has 13 residues.

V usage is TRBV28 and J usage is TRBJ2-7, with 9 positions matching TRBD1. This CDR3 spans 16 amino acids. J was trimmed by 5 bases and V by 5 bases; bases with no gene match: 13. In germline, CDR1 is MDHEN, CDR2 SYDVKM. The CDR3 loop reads CASSRAYRGRGHEQYF. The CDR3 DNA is TGTGCCAGCAGTCGAGCCTACAGGGGGCGGGGCCACGAGCAGTACTTC.

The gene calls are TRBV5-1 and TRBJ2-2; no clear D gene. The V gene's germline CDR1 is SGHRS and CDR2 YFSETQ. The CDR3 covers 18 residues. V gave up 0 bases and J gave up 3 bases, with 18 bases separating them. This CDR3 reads CASSLVPRRFGDTGELFF. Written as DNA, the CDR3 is TGCGCCAGCAGCTTGGTCCCTCGGCGCTTCGGCGACACCGGGGAGCTGTTTTTT.

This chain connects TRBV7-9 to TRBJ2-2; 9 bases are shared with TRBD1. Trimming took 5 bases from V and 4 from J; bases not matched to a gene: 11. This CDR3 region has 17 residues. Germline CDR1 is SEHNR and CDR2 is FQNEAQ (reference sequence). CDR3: CASSQSGTGTSTGELFF. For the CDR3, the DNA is TGTGCCAGCAGCCAATCCGGGACAGGGACGAGCACCGGGGAGCTGTTTTTT.

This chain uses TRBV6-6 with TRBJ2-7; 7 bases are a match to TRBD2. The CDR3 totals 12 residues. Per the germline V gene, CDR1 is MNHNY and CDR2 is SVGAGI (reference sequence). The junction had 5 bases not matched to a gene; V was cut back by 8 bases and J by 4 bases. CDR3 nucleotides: TGTGCCAGCCGGGACTACAATTACGAGCAGTACTTC. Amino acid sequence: CASRDYNYEQYF.

CDR3 DNA sequence: TGTGCCAGCAGCTCCCCGACAGGGGTTAACACTGAAGCTTTCTTT. Residues: CASSSPTGVNTEAFF. This chain uses TRBV7-8 with TRBJ1-1; TRBD1 agrees at 8 bases. CDR3 length: 15 amino acids. With V trimmed by 4 bases and J by 2 bases, 6 bases remained unmatched. From germline, CDR1 is SGHVS and CDR2 FQNEAQ. Looking up the rest from reference TRBV7-8 and TRBJ1-1 gives the full variable domain: GAGVSQSPRYKVAKRGQDVALRCDPISGHVSLFWYQQALGQGPEFLTYFQNEAQLDKSGLPSDRFFAERPEGSVSTLKIQRTQQEDSAVYLCASSSPTGVNTEAFFGQGTRLTVV.

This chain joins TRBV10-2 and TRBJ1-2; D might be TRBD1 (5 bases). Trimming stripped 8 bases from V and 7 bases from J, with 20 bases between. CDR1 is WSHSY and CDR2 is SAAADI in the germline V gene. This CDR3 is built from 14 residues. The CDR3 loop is CASAGSLPYGGYTF. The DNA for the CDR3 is TGCGCCAGCGCAGGGTCCCTTCCGTACGGTGGCTACACCTTC.

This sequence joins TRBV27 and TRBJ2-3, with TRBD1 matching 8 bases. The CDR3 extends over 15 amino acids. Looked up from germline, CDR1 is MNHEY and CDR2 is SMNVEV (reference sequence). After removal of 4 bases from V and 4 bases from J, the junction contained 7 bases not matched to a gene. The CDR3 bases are TGTGCCAGCAGTTCCCTAGGGACAGGACCAGATACGCAGTATTTT. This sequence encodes CASSSLGTGPDTQYF.

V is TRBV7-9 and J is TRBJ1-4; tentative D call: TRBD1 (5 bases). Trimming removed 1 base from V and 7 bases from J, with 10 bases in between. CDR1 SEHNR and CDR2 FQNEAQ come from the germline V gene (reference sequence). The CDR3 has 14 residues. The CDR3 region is CASSLDARAEKLFF. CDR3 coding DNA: TGTGCCAGCAGCTTAGATGCCAGGGCTGAAAAACTGTTTTTT.

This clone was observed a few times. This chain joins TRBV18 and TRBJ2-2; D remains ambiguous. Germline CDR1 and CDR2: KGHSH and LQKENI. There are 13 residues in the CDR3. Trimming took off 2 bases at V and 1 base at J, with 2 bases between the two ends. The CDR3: CASSPRNTGELFF. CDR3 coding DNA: TGTGCCAGCTCACCAAGGAACACCGGGGAGCTGTTTTTT.

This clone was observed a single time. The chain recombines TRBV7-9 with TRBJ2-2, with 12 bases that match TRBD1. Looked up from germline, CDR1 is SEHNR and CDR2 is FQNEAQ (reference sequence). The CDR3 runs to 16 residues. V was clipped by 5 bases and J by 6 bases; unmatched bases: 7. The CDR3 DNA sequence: TGTGCCAGCAGCGCCTCCGGGACAGGGGGCCCCGGGGAGCTGTTTTTT. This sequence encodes CASSASGTGGPGELFF.

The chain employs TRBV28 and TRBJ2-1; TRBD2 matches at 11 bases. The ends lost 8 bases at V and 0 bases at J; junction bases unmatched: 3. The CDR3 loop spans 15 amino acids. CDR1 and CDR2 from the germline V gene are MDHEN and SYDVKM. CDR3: CASLAGGLSYNEQFF. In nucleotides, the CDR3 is TGTGCCAGCTTAGCGGGAGGGCTCTCCTACAATGAGCAGTTCTTC. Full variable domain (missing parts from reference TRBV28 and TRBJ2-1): DVKVTQSSRYLVKRTGEKVFLECVQDMDHENMFWYRQDPGLGLRLIYFSYDVKMKEKGDIPEGYSVSREKKERFSLILESASTNQTSMYLCASLAGGLSYNEQFFGPGTRLTVL.

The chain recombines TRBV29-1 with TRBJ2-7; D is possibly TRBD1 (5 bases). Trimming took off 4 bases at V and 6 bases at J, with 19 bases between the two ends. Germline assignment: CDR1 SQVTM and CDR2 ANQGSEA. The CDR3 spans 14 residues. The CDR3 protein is CSVVRAEPWGEQYF. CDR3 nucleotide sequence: TGCAGCGTTGTCAGGGCAGAGCCCTGGGGCGAGCAGTACTTC.

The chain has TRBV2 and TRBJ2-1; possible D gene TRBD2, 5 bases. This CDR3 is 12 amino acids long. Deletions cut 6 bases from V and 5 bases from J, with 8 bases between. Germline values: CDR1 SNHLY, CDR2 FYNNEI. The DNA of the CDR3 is TGTGCCAGCAGACGGGGAAACAATGAGCAGTTCTTC. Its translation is CASRRGNNEQFF.

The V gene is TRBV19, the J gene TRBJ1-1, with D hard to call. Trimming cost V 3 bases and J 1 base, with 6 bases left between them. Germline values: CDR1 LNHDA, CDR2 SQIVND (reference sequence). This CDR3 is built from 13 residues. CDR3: CASSMGSNTEAFF. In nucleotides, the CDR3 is TGTGCCAGTAGTATGGGTTCGAACACTGAAGCTTTCTTT.

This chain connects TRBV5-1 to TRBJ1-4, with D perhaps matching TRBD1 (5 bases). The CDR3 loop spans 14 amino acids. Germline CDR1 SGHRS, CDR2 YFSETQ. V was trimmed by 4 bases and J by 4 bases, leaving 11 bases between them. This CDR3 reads CASSRDGRNEKLFF. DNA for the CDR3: TGCGCCAGCAGCCGGGACGGCCGTAATGAAAAACTGTTTTTT.

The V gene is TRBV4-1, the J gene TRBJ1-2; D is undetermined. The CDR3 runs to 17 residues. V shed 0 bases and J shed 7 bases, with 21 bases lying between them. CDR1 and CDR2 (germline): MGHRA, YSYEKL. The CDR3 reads CASSQEPTLGAVFGYTF. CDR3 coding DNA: TGCGCCAGCAGCCAAGAGCCTACGCTCGGCGCCGTTTTTGGCTACACCTTC.

CDR3 sequence (DNA): TGTGCCAGCGGACCACCTGGGGCGCCTGGTAATGAAAAACTGTTTTTT. Encoded protein: CASGPPGAPGNEKLFF. V usage is TRBV5-5 and J usage is TRBJ1-4; tentative D call: TRBD1 (5 bases). CDR1 and CDR2 (germline): SGHKS, YYEKEE (reference sequence). Trimming took 7 bases from V and 4 from J, leaving 20 bases between them. The CDR3 is 16 amino acids.